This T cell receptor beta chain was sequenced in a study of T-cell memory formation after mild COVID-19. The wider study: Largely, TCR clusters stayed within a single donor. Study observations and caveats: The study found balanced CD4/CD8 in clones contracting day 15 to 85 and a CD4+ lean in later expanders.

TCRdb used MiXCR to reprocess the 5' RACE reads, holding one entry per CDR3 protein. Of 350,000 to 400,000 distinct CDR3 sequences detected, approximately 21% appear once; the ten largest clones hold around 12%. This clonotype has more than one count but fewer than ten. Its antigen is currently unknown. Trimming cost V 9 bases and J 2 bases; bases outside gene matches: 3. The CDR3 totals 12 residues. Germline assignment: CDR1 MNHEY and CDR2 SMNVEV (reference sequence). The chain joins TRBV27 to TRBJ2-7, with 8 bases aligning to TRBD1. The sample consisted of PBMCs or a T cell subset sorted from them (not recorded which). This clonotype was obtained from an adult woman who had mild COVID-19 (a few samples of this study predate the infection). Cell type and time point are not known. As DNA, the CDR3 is TGTGCCAGTACAGGGGGTGCCTACGAGCAGTACTTC. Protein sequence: CASTGGAYEQYF.